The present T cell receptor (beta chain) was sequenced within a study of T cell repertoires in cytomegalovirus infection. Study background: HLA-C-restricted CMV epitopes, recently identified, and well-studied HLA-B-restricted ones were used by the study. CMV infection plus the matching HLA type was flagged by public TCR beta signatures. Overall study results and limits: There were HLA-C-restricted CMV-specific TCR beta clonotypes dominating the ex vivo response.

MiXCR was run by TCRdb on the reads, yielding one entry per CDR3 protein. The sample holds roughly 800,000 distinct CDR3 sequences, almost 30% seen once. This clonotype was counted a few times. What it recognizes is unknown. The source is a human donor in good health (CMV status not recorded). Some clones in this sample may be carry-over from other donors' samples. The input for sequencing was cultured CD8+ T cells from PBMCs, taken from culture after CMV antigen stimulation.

CDR3 DNA: TGTGCCAGCAGCGCTCTCTCCTACGAGCAGTACTTC. Protein: CASSALSYEQYF. The J gene is TRBJ2-7, the V gene TRBV7-6; D ambiguous. V dropped 5 bases and J dropped 0 bases, with 5 bases sitting between them. The CDR3 runs 12 residues. CDR1 SGHVS and CDR2 FNYEAQ come from the germline V gene.